A selection of T cell receptor beta chains follows, all from one sample in a study of tumor and adjacent non-tumor tissue in lung cancer. One entry per CDR3 protein results from TCRdb running MiXCR on the multiplex PCR reads. The table includes about 120,000 distinct CDR3 sequences, about 80% detected once. The sample comprised lung tumor tissue. All receptors come from a man in his 70s with non-small cell lung cancer. CDR3s include the opening cysteine and the closing phenylalanine or tryptophan. The order of the fields is J gene, V gene, clone size, D gene, CDR3 DNA, CDR3 protein. A D gene is named only where the DNA matches it firmly. Clone size is shown for a subset of rows, as once, few, many or a class of expanded clone.

TRBJ1-5,TRBV10-2,.,.,TGCGCCTGCAGCTGGGATAGGGAGAACCAGCCCCAGCATTTT,CACSWDRENQPQHF
TRBJ1-1,TRBV6-1,.,.,TGTGCCAGCAGTGAAGTCGATGGGGTGACGGAAGCTTTCTTT,CASSEVDGVTEAFF
TRBJ1-3,TRBV28,.,.,TGTACCAGTAATAAATCTCCTCAGGGAAACACCATATATTTT,CTSNKSPQGNTIYF
TRBJ2-7,TRBV28,.,.,TGTGCCAGCAATTCACCGGGGGCGAGGGAGCAGTACTTC,CASNSPGAREQYF
TRBJ2-7,TRBV29-1,.,.,TGCAGTGTTGTCCGGACTGGTCTGAGGGACGAGCACTACTTC,CSVVRTGLRDEHYF
TRBJ2-7,TRBV4-1,.,TRBD2,TGCGCCTGCCGGACACTAGCGGGAGAGGGGGACGAGCAGTACTTC,CACRTLAGEGDEQYF
TRBJ2-1,TRBV29-1,.,.,TGCAGCGTTGAACTCTATAACAACGGGGTGGATAATAAGCAGTTCTTC,CSVELYNNGVDNKQFF
TRBJ2-5,TRBV4-2,.,TRBD2,TGTGCCAGCAGCCAAGGGACTAGCGGGAGGGCGGAGACTCAGCACTTC,CASSQGTSGRAETQHF
TRBJ2-1,TRBV6-2/TRBV6-3,once,.,TGCACCAGCAGTTCGAGGGTACGCAATGAGCAGTTCTTC,CTSSSRVRNEQFF
TRBJ2-7,TRBV4-1,.,.,TGCGCCAGCAGCCTAGGAGCGCGCTCCTACGAGCAGTACTTC,CASSLGARSYEQYF
TRBJ1-1,TRBV5-1,.,TRBD1,TGCGCCGGCAGCAGGGACAGCCAGGACACTGAAGCTTTCTTT,CAGSRDSQDTEAFF
TRBJ2-7,TRBV13,.,.,TGTGCCAGCAGCCCGACCACGGGGGATGAGCAGTACTTC,CASSPTTGDEQYF
TRBJ1-1,TRBV6-5,.,TRBD1,TGTGCGAGCACGACCAGGACAGGGTTGGTCACTGAAGCTTTCTTT,CASTTRTGLVTEAFF
TRBJ2-7,TRBV19,.,TRBD2,TGTGCCAGTCGGAAACTAGTGGGAGGGCCCGGGTACGAGCAGTATTTC,CASRKLVGGPGYEQYF
TRBJ2-1,TRBV4-2,.,TRBD2,TGTGCCAGCAGCCAAGATGGACTAGTAAGAGGCAATGAGCAGTTCTTC,CASSQDGLVRGNEQFF
TRBJ1-1,TRBV29-1,.,.,TGCGTCGTTCCTGAGCCCGGGGCTCAGGCGGGGATCGCTGAAGCTTTCTTT,CVVPEPGAQAGIAEAFF
TRBJ2-5,TRBV12-5,.,.,TGCACTAGTGGTTTGACCCACGCGGAGACCCAGCACTTC,CTSGLTHAETQHF
TRBJ2-2,TRBV10-3,.,.,TGTGTCATCAGTGAACTAGCCGCGGACACCGGGGAGCTGTTTTTT,CVISELAADTGELFF
TRBJ1-3,TRBV11-2,.,.,TGTGCCAGTAGCTTAGAGGAGGTGTTTTCTGGAAACACCATATATTTT,CASSLEEVFSGNTIYF
TRBJ2-3,TRBV13,.,.,TGTGCCAACAGCCCAACCCCTGACCTCTCGGATACGCAGTATTTT,CANSPTPDLSDTQYF
TRBJ1-4,TRBV20-1,once,.,TGCAATGCTGTGGAGGGGGCTAATGAAAAACTGTTTTTT,CNAVEGANEKLFF
TRBJ2-3,TRBV12-3/TRBV12-4,once,.,TGTGCCAGCAGTATTACAAGGGATAAGCAGTATTTT,CASSITRDKQYF
TRBJ2-7,TRBV5-4,.,.,TGTACCAGCAGCTTGGACGGTACGGGGTATCCATACGAGCAGTACTTC,CTSSLDGTGYPYEQYF
TRBJ2-1,TRBV6-2/TRBV6-3,.,TRBD2,TGTACCAGCAGGCGGACTAGCGGGAGGTTATATAATGAGCAGTTCTTC,CTSRRTSGRLYNEQFF
TRBJ2-1,TRBV6-5,many,TRBD1,TGTGCCAGCAGTTACCTACAGGGGGTAAGGAATGAGCAGTTCTTC,CASSYLQGVRNEQFF
TRBJ1-1,TRBV11-2,.,.,TGTGCCAGCAGCGTCAAGTGGGATGACGCTGAAGCTTTCTTT,CASSVKWDDAEAFF
TRBJ2-1,TRBV6-2/TRBV6-3,.,.,TGTGCCAGCAGTTACGTCGTTGGTGAGAAGTTCTTC,CASSYVVGEKFF
TRBJ2-2,TRBV19,.,.,TGTGCCAGTAGTACAGGGTCCGTCAGGGAGCTGTTTTTT,CASSTGSVRELFF
TRBJ2-1,TRBV6-6,.,.,TGTGCCAGAATTATGACTAACGGCCCTTATAATGAGCAGTTCTTC,CARIMTNGPYNEQFF
TRBJ2-2,TRBV6-1,.,.,TGTGCCAGCAGTGAATCGATGGGCACCGGGGAGCTGTCTTTT,CASSESMGTGELSF
TRBJ2-7,TRBV6-1,.,.,TGTGCCAGCAGTGACCTGACGCTTACTTACAAGCAGTACTTC,CASSDLTLTYKQYF
TRBJ1-2,TRBV6-5,.,TRBD1,TGTGTCAGCAGCAAAACCGGACAGGGAGTTAACTATGGCTACACCTTC,CVSSKTGQGVNYGYTF
TRBJ1-1,TRBV11-3,large,TRBD1,TGTGCCAGCAGCTTAAAGACAGGGTGGATGAACACTGAAGCTTTCTTT,CASSLKTGWMNTEAFF
TRBJ1-1,TRBV5-6,many,TRBD1,TGTGCCAGCAGCACGGACAGGGTCGCTGAAGCTTTCTTT,CASSTDRVAEAFF
TRBJ1-6,TRBV10-3,.,.,TGTGCCACCGGGACATGGCGAGCGTCCTATAATTCACCCCCCCACTTT,CATGTWRASYNSPPHF
TRBJ1-2,TRBV28,.,TRBD1,TGTGCCAGCGGATCGGGACAGGAGGCGCGTGGCTACACCTTC,CASGSGQEARGYTF
TRBJ1-3,TRBV28,.,.,TGTGCCAGCAGTTTGCAAACGGGGGGGCCTGGAAACACCATATATTTT,CASSLQTGGPGNTIYF
TRBJ2-6,TRBV6-2/TRBV6-3,once,TRBD2,TGTGCCACCGGCCTAGCGGGACCAGCTGGGACCAACGTCGTGACTTTC,CATGLAGPAGTNVVTF
TRBJ2-2,TRBV4-3,.,TRBD1,TGCGCCAGCATCCACAGGGGGTTGGTCGGGGAGCTGTTTTTT,CASIHRGLVGELFF
TRBJ2-1,TRBV3-1,.,TRBD1,TGTGCCAGCAGGGGACAGGGGGGCTCCTACAATGAGCAGTTCTTC,CASRGQGGSYNEQFF
TRBJ2-3,TRBV5-1,.,TRBD2,TGCGCCAGCAGCGGAAGCGGGGGGTGGGTAGATACGCAATATTTT,CASSGSGGWVDTQYF
TRBJ1-1,TRBV5-5,.,.,TGTGCCAGATCTCAGGGGTTCACTGAAGCTTTCTTT,CARSQGFTEAFF
TRBJ2-1,TRBV9,.,.,.,CASSVGRGTSGYNEQLF
TRBJ2-1,TRBV6-5,.,.,TGTGCCAGCAGGGAACAAACATACAATGAGCAGTTATTC,CASREQTYNEQLF
TRBJ2-7,TRBV6-2/TRBV6-3,.,.,TGTGCCAGTAGTTCCTACCCGAGTCTAGCGCGAGGAACCTACGAGCAGTACTTC,CASSSYPSLARGTYEQYF